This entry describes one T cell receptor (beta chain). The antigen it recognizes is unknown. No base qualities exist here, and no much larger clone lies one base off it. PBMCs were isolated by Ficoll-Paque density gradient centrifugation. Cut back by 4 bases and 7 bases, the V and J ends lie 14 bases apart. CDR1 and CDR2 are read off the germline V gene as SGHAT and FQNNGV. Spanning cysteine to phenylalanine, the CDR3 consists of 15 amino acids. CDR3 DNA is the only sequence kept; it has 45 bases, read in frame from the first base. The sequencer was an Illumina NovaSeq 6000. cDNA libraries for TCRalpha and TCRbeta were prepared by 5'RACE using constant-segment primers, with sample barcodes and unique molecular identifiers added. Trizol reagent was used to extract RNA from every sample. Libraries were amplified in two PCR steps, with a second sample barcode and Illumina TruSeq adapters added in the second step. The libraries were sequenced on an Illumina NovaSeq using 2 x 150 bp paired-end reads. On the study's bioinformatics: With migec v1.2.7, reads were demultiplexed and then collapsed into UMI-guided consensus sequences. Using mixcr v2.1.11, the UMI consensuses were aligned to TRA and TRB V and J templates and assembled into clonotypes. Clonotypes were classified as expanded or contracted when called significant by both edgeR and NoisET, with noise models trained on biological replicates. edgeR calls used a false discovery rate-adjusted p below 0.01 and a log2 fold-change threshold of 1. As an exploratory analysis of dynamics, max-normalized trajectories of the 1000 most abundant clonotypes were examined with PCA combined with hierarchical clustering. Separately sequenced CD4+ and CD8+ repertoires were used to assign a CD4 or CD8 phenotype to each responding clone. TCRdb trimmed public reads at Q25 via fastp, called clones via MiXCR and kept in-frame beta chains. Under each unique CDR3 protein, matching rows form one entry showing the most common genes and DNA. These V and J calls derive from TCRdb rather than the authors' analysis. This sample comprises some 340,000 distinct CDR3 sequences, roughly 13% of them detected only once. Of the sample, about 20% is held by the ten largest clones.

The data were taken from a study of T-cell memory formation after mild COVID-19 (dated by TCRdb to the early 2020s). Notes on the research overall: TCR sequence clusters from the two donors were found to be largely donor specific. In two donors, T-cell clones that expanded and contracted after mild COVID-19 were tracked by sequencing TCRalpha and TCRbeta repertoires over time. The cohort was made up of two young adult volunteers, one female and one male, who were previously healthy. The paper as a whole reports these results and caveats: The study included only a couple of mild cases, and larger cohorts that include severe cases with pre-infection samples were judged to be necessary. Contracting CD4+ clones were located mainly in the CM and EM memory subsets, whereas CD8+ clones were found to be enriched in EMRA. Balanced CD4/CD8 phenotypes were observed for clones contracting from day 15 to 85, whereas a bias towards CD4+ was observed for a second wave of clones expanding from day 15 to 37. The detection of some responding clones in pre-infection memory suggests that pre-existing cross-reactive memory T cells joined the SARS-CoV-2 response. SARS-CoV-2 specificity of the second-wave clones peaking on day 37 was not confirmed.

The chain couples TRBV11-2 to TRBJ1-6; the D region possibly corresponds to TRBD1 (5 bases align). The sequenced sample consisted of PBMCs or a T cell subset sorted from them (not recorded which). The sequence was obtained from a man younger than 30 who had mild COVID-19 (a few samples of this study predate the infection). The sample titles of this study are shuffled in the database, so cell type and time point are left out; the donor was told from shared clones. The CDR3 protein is CASSSNTGPNSPLHF. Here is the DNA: TGTGCCAGCAGCTCGAATACAGGACCGAATTCACCCCTCCACTTT.